The 24 T cell receptor beta chains reported below all come from one sample, sequenced in a study of T cells in Graves' hyperthyroidism and ophthalmopathy. Using RNA transcripts as the source, TCR beta CDR3 regions were amplified. A set of HTBI primers served as the primers for a first-round RT-PCR of the TCR CDR3. One entry per CDR3 protein results from TCRdb running MiXCR on the multiplex PCR reads. The sample lists 650,000 to 700,000 distinct CDR3 sequences, around 15% occurring once. The sequenced sample consisted of blood. These receptors all come from a man aged 50-60 years with Graves' hyperthyroidism.

This clonotype was seen only a few times. The chain joins TRBV5-6 to TRBJ2-1; 9 nucleotides align to TRBD1. The junction had 9 bases not matched to a gene; V was cut back by 5 bases and J by 9 bases. The CDR3 loop spans 14 amino acids. CDR1 and CDR2 from the germline V gene are SGHDT and YYEEEE. The CDR3 DNA follows: TGTGCCAGCAGATCCCAACAGGGGGCAATTGAGCAGTTCTTC. Its translation is CASRSQQGAIEQFF.

This clonotype was recorded at least ten times. V is TRBV27 and J is TRBJ1-2; possible D gene TRBD1, 6 bases. The CDR3 spans 14 residues. Germline values: CDR1 MNHEY, CDR2 SMNVEV (reference sequence). V dropped 6 bases and J dropped 4 bases, with 15 bases sitting between them. CDR3 sequence: CASRATGGGYGYTF. For the CDR3, the DNA is TGTGCCAGCAGGGCAACGGGGGGCGGCTATGGCTACACCTTC.

This clonotype has more than one count but fewer than ten. This chain links TRBV20-1 with TRBJ1-5, with 12 bases aligning to TRBD1. This CDR3 is built from 14 residues. With 5 bases clipped from V and 6 bases from J, the junction kept 5 bases outside the gene matches. Germline values: CDR1 DFQATT, CDR2 SNEGSKA (reference sequence). CDR3 residues: CSALGDRGPQPQHF. CDR3 DNA sequence: TGCAGTGCTCTTGGGGACAGGGGGCCTCAGCCCCAGCATTTT.

As for this clonotype: This clone may be a read error of a much larger clone one base away. The genes are TRBV12-3 or TRBV12-4 and TRBJ1-5, with 7 positions matching TRBD1. The CDR3 has 16 residues. Here the CDR3 DNA reads TGTACCAGCAGTTTGGACAGGACTTATAGCAATCAGCCCCAGCATTTT. This sequence encodes CTSSLDRTYSNQPQHF.

The rearrangement joins TRBV7-8 to TRBJ2-7; a weak D match, TRBD1 (6 bases). Germline-derived CDR1 and CDR2 are SGHVS and FQNEAQ. Trimming took 3 bases from V and 2 from J, leaving 14 bases between them. The CDR3 consists of 15 residues. The CDR3 coding sequence is TGTGCCAGCAGCTTGGGGGCAGGTAGAACCTACGAGCAGTACTTC. Amino acids: CASSLGAGRTYEQYF. Complete variable domain (other parts from reference TRBV7-8 and TRBJ2-7): GAGVSQSPRYKVAKRGQDVALRCDPISGHVSLFWYQQALGQGPEFLTYFQNEAQLDKSGLPSDRFFAERPEGSVSTLKIQRTQQEDSAVYLCASSLGAGRTYEQYFGPGTRLTVT.

The chain's CDR3 is CASSQGQPGNYGYTF. CDR3 nucleotides: TGTGCCAGCAGCCAAGGGCAACCAGGGAACTATGGCTACACCTTC. The rearrangement uses TRBV7-2 and TRBJ1-2, with a weak D call TRBD1 (5 bases). The germline V gene has CDR1 SGHTA and CDR2 FQGNSA. The CDR3 loop spans 15 amino acids. V lost 5 bases, J lost 2 bases, and 15 bases lay in between.

The chain is built from TRBV6-1 and TRBJ2-1; 9 bases map to TRBD2. The CDR3 covers 21 residues. CDR1 and CDR2 from the germline V gene are MNHNS and SASEGT. The V and J ends lost 7 bases and 4 bases, in that order; junction bases with no gene match: 26. The CDR3 here is CASTRRFPGLADENPYNEQFF. CDR3 sequence (DNA): TGTGCCAGCACCAGACGATTCCCGGGACTAGCCGACGAGAACCCGTACAATGAGCAGTTCTTC.

The chain links TRBV28 to TRBJ1-2; possible D gene TRBD1, 6 bases. Trimming removed 7 bases from V and 8 bases from J, with 29 bases in between. The CDR3 loop spans 17 amino acids. Per the germline V gene, CDR1 is MDHEN and CDR2 is SYDVKM. The CDR3 coding sequence is TGTGCCAGCACACCCGGATTTGACAGGAGCTATAGGTGGGGCTACACCTTC. Its translation is CASTPGFDRSYRWGYTF.

This clonotype occurred a few times. V gene TRBV5-1 combines with J gene TRBJ2-3; 11 nucleotides line up with TRBD2. V lost 7 bases and J lost 0; bases outside the gene matches: 7. Germline V lookup: CDR1 SGHRS, CDR2 YFSETQ. This CDR3 is built from 16 residues. As DNA, the CDR3 is TGCGCCAGCGGGATCGGACTAGCGGGTAGCACAGATACGCAGTATTTT. It codes for CASGIGLAGSTDTQYF. Together with reference TRBV5-1 and TRBJ2-3, the CDR3 gives the full variable domain: KAGVTQTPRYLIKTRGQQVTLSCSPISGHRSVSWYQQTPGQGLQFLFEYFSETQRNKGNFPGRFSGRQFSNSRSEMNVSTLELGDSALYLCASGIGLAGSTDTQYFGPGTRLTVL.

The chain has TRBV19 and TRBJ2-3; TRBD1 matches 8 bases. CDR3 length equals 14 residues. V gave up 6 bases and J gave up 6 bases; unmatched junction bases: 8. The germline V gene has CDR1 LNHDA and CDR2 SQIVND (reference sequence). The CDR3 here is CASRRTGQVDTQYF. The CDR3 DNA is TGTGCCAGTAGAAGAACGGGACAGGTGGATACGCAGTATTTT. Using reference TRBV19 and TRBJ2-3 for the parts outside the CDR3, the full variable domain is DGGITQSPKYLFRKEGQNVTLSCEQNLNHDAMYWYRQDPGQGLRLIYYSQIVNDFQKGDIAEGYSVSREKKESFPLTVTSAQKNPTAFYLCASRRTGQVDTQYFGPGTRLTVL.

This clonotype came up a few times. This chain uses TRBV6-1 with TRBJ1-1; a possible D gene is TRBD1 (5 bases). Germline V lookup: CDR1 MNHNS, CDR2 SASEGT. This CDR3 contains 14 residues. V lost 5 bases to trimming and J lost 1 base, with 11 bases between them. CDR3 amino acids: CASSTPDRNTEAFF. CDR3 nucleotide sequence: TGTGCCAGCAGTACCCCCGACAGGAACACTGAAGCTTTCTTT.

Details on this clonotype: A junction boundary mismatches the germline segment, possibly from a read error. The chain combines TRBV5-1 with TRBJ2-1; D possibly corresponds to TRBD2 (6 bases). CDR3 size: 16 residues. Germline CDR1 is SGHRS and CDR2 is YFSETQ. CDR3 loop: CASRLELAYSYNEQFF. The DNA of the CDR3 is TGCGCCAGCAGATTGGAGCTAGCGTACTCCTACAATGAGCAGTTCTTC.

In its sample, this clonotype was seen many times. The rearrangement uses TRBV28 and TRBJ2-2, with D tentatively TRBD1 (6 bases). Germline loops: CDR1 MDHEN, CDR2 SYDVKM. This CDR3 contains 16 residues. With 2 bases removed from V and 2 bases from J, the gap between germline ends came to 12 bases. For the CDR3, the DNA is TGTGCCAGCAGTTTAGGGCAGGGGCCCAACACCGGGGAGCTGTTTTTT. Translating gives CASSLGQGPNTGELFF.

Worth noting for this clonotype: At one end, the junction sequence differs from germline, possibly due to a read error. The rearrangement links TRBV6-2 or TRBV6-3 to TRBJ1-2; possibly TRBD1 for D (5 bases). This CDR3 contains 13 residues. CDR1 MNHEY and CDR2 SVGEGT come from the germline V gene. The chain's CDR3 is CACSYGTDYGYTF. In DNA, the CDR3 is TGTGCCTGCAGTTACGGGACGGACTATGGCTACACCTTC.

This clonotype was counted many times. The chain couples TRBV10-3 to TRBJ1-1; D uncertain. The CDR3 runs to 12 residues. Looked up from germline, CDR1 is ENHRY and CDR2 is SYGVKD. V was clipped by 5 bases and J by 0 bases, with 4 bases between them. The CDR3 loop is CAISKVNTEAFF. The CDR3 DNA reads as TGTGCCATCAGTAAAGTGAACACTGAAGCTTTCTTT.

The chain couples TRBV7-9 to TRBJ2-2, with 9 bases aligning to TRBD2. The CDR3 length is 16 residues. J gave up 5 bases and V 2 bases, and 6 bases lay outside the gene matches. In germline, CDR1 is SEHNR, CDR2 FQNEAQ (reference sequence). CDR3 protein: CASSLLLAGRTGELFF. CDR3 DNA sequence: TGTGCCAGCAGCTTATTACTAGCGGGCCGAACCGGGGAGCTGTTTTTT.

In this sample, this clonotype turned up many times. This chain joins TRBV27 and TRBJ2-7, with 9 positions matching TRBD2. Germline CDR1 is MNHEY and CDR2 is SMNVEV (reference sequence). There are 14 residues in the CDR3. The ends lost 5 bases at V and 5 bases at J; junction bases unmatched: 7. CDR3 loop: CASSGGRGENEQYF. Written as DNA, the CDR3 is TGTGCCAGCAGTGGCGGGAGGGGGGAAAACGAGCAGTACTTC.

In this sample, this clonotype turned up a few times. The chain is built from TRBV10-1 and TRBJ2-1, with TRBD2 matching over 12 bases. CDR1 and CDR2 (germline): WNHNN, SYGVQD (reference sequence). The CDR3 covers 17 residues. Trimming at V came to 1 base and at J to 8 bases, leaving 9 bases not matched to a gene. DNA of the CDR3: TGCGCCAGCAGTGAGTTGCTAGCGGGAGGGCCGTGGGATGAGCAGTTCTTC. It codes for CASSELLAGGPWDEQFF.

In its sample, this clonotype was seen a few times. The rearrangement uses TRBV12-3 or TRBV12-4 and TRBJ2-5, with TRBD2 identical over 7 bases. V was pared by 3 bases and J by 4 bases, with 11 bases of the junction left unmatched. The CDR3 spans 16 residues. CDR3: CASSLFGAGVGETQYF. CDR3 nucleotides: TGTGCCAGCAGTTTGTTCGGGGCGGGAGTCGGAGAGACCCAGTACTTC.

This clonotype has more than one count but fewer than ten. The V and J genes are TRBV12-5 and TRBJ1-1; maybe TRBD1 (6 bases). Per the germline V gene, CDR1 is LGHNT and CDR2 is FRNRAP. CDR3 length: 17 residues. Trimming took 0 bases from V and 0 from J, leaving 14 bases between them. CDR3 amino acids: CASGLVVGGGVNTEAFF. As DNA, the CDR3 is TGTGCTAGTGGTTTGGTAGTTGGGGGGGGCGTGAACACTGAAGCTTTCTTT.

The V gene is TRBV12-3 or TRBV12-4, the J gene TRBJ2-1; TRBD1 is a possible D gene (5 bases). Trimming took off 0 bases at V and 3 bases at J, with 6 bases between the two ends. CDR3 length: 14 amino acids. This CDR3 is CASSLADIYNEQFF. The CDR3 DNA reads as TGTGCCAGCAGTTTAGCGGACATCTACAATGAGCAGTTCTTC.

V is TRBV12-3 or TRBV12-4 and J is TRBJ1-2; no reliable D call. V was shortened by 10 bases and J by 0 bases, with 12 bases between the two germline ends. The CDR3 loop spans 13 amino acids. CDR3 sequence reads: CANSQFTNYGYTF. The CDR3 nucleotides read TGTGCCAACTCACAATTTACTAACTATGGCTACACCTTC.

The chain joins TRBV3-1 to TRBJ1-4; D might be TRBD1 (6 bases). V lost 2 bases and J 2 bases, leaving 9 bases between the germline ends. The CDR3 runs 15 residues. Germline values: CDR1 LGHDT, CDR2 YNNKEL (reference sequence). The DNA for the CDR3 is TGTGCCAGCAGCCAATGGGGGGCGACTAATGAAAAACTGTTTTTT. Protein sequence: CASSQWGATNEKLFF. Together with reference TRBV3-1 and TRBJ1-4, the CDR3 gives the full variable domain: DTAVSQTPKYLVTQMGNDKSIKCEQNLGHDTMYWYKQDSKKFLKIMFSYNNKELIINETVPNRFSPKSPDKAHLNLHINSLELGDSAVYFCASSQWGATNEKLFFGSGTQLSVL.

The chain employs TRBV6-2 or TRBV6-3 and TRBJ2-1; weak D call: TRBD2 (5 bases). With 5 bases removed from V and 4 bases from J, the gap between germline ends came to 15 bases. The germline CDR1 and CDR2 sequences are MNHEY and SVGEGT. This CDR3 contains 15 residues. CDR3 amino acids: CASSPLEGGYNEQFF. CDR3 coding DNA: TGTGCCAGCAGTCCGCTCGAGGGCGGATACAATGAGCAGTTCTTC.